The rows below give T cell receptor beta chains drawn from one sample of a study of CD8+ T cells in alopecia areata. The assay was immunoSEQ multiplex PCR, and TCRdb's table has in-frame clones only and misses some. The sample shows about 200,000 clones, 35% to 40% of them seen only once. Specimen: CD4+ T cells sorted from blood, collected at roughly week 30, from a patient treated with tofacitinib. These receptor sequences come from a human donor with alopecia areata. Each CDR3 is given with its conserved first and last residue. D genes are given only for firm matches. Part of the rows lack a size; the others show once, few, many or a class for expanded clones.

d_call j_call v_call clone_size cdr3_nt cdr3_aa
NA TRBJ2-1 TRBV5-1 NA TGCGCCAGCAGCTTGCGAAGGGAGGGGGTCAATGAGCAGTTCTTC CASSLRREGVNEQFF
TRBD1 TRBJ2-5 TRBV10-3 NA TGTGCCATACAAGGACAGGGGGCTCAAGAGACCCAGTACTTC CAIQGQGAQETQYF
NA TRBJ2-1 TRBV7-8 few TGTGCCAGCAGCCTTGAAATCCGGTCCTACAATGAGCAGTTCTTC CASSLEIRSYNEQFF
NA TRBJ2-3 TRBV7-9 few TGTGCCAGCAGTAACATCGGGAACCATGGAGATACGCAGTATTTT CASSNIGNHGDTQYF
TRBD2 TRBJ2-5 TRBV7-2 few TGTGCCAGCACCCTTAGCGGGAGCAGGGAGACCCAGTACTTC CASTLSGSRETQYF
TRBD1 TRBJ2-7 TRBV2 NA TGTGCCAGCAAAGTACAGGGGTCCTCCTACGAGCAGTACTTC CASKVQGSSYEQYF
TRBD1 TRBJ2-7 TRBV19 few TGTGCCAGTAGGGGGGACAGGGCCTACGAGCAGTACTTC CASRGDRAYEQYF
NA TRBJ2-7 TRBV4-1 NA TGCGCCAGCAGCCAAGATGAGTCAGGTTTATTCTACGAGCAGTACTTC CASSQDESGLFYEQYF
NA TRBJ1-2 TRBV6-5 NA TGTGCCAGCAGTTACGTAGCAGGGTTATACTATGGCTACACCTTC CASSYVAGLYYGYTF
NA TRBJ2-1 TRBV7-2 NA TGTGCCAGCAGCCTCGACTGGTCTGAGCAGTTCTTC CASSLDWSEQFF
NA TRBJ2-3 TRBV7-9 once TGTGCCAGCAGCTCGAGAGGAGATACGCAGTATTTT CASSSRGDTQYF
NA TRBJ1-5 TRBV30 NA TGTGCCTGGAGTGTTTCGGGGATTGCCGGGCAGCCCCAGCATTTT CAWSVSGIAGQPQHF
NA TRBJ1-1 TRBV30 NA TGTGCCTGGAGTGTATTGCAGTTGAACACTGAAGCTTTCTTT CAWSVLQLNTEAFF
TRBD1 TRBJ1-2 TRBV15 NA TGTGCCACCAGCCCCGGACGGACAGGGACTACCAATTATGGCTACACCTTC CATSPGRTGTTNYGYTF
NA TRBJ2-2 TRBV5-1 few TGCGCCAGCAGCTTGGCGTTGGAAGACAGGATCACCTCCGGGGAGCTGTTTTTT CASSLALEDRITSGELFF
NA TRBJ2-3 TRBV7-2 once TGTGCCAGCAGCTTAGCGCCCCAGGGGCATACGCAGTATTTT CASSLAPQGHTQYF
NA TRBJ1-2 TRBV2 NA TGTGCCAGCAGTGAGGTGGGGGGTGGCTACACCTTC CASSEVGGGYTF
TRBD1 TRBJ1-1 TRBV6-6 few TGTGCCGGGGGACAGACTAACACTGAAGCTTTCTTT CAGGQTNTEAFF
NA TRBJ1-1 TRBV7-8 NA TGTGCCAGCAGCTTAGTAAGGCCGGGTTCTGCTGAAGCTTTCTTT CASSLVRPGSAEAFF
NA TRBJ1-2 TRBV5-1 NA TGCGCCAGCAGCCAAGGACAGCTCTATGGCTACACCTTC CASSQGQLYGYTF